Below, 21 T cell receptor beta chains from the same sample are listed, as sequenced in a study of tumor and adjacent non-tumor tissue in lung cancer. TCRbeta libraries were built with three rounds of nested PCR, modified from ARM-PCR. TCRdb processed the multiplex PCR reads anew with MiXCR; each CDR3 protein has one entry. Here the sample spans approximately 76,000 distinct CDR3 sequences, around 65% being singletons. This sample's RNA came from whole unsorted tissue. Sample: lung tumor tissue. These receptors all come from a woman between 70 and 85 years old with non-small cell lung cancer.

On this clonotype: Sequence at one end of the junction differs from germline and may be a read error. The rearrangement joins TRBV6-5 to TRBJ2-7; 8 positions match TRBD2. The V gene's germline CDR1 is MNHEY and CDR2 SVGAGI. The length of the CDR3 is 17 residues. The CDR3 DNA follows: TGTACCAGCAGTTACCGGCGGGTCTTCGGGGGGGCCTACGAGCAGTACTTC. Its translation: CTSSYRRVFGGAYEQYF.

This clonotype was seen at least ten times. The chain has TRBV5-6 and TRBJ2-7, with D tentatively TRBD2 (6 bases). With 4 bases removed from V and 3 bases from J, the gap between germline ends came to 11 bases. The germline V gene has CDR1 SGHDT and CDR2 YYEEEE. The CDR3 consists of 13 residues. This chain's CDR3 is CASSETGGYEQYF. Here the CDR3 DNA reads TGTGCCAGCAGCGAAACCGGGGGCTACGAGCAGTACTTC. The variable domain in full, with the rest retrieved from reference TRBV5-6 and TRBJ2-7, is DAGVTQSPTHLIKTRGQQVTLRCSPKSGHDTVSWYQQALGQGPQFIFQYYEEEERQRGNFPDRFSGHQFPNYSSELNVNALLLGDSALYLCASSETGGYEQYFGPGTRLTVT.

In its sample, this clonotype was seen a few times. The gene calls are TRBV5-1 and TRBJ2-1, with 13 bases aligning to TRBD2. Trimming took 1 base from V and 14 from J; bases not matched to a gene: 9. Germline V CDR1 and CDR2: SGHRS, YFSETQ. The CDR3 covers 15 residues. The CDR3 here is CASSLTRTSGSREFF. CDR3 coding DNA: TGCGCCAGCAGCTTGACCAGGACTAGCGGGAGTAGGGAGTTCTTC.

This clonotype was observed a handful of times. A read error may produce the germline difference seen at one junction end. The chain joins TRBV5-1 to TRBJ1-2; 7 bases match TRBD1. Germline assignment: CDR1 SGHRS and CDR2 YFSETQ. The CDR3 extends over 13 amino acids. DNA for the CDR3: TGCACCAGCAGCCCGACAGGGAGCTATGGCTACACCTTC. Residues: CTSSPTGSYGYTF. Based on the CDR3 plus reference TRBV5-1 and TRBJ1-2, the full variable domain is KAGVTQTPRYLIKTRGQQVTLSCSPISGHRSVSWYQQTPGQGLQFLFEYFSETQRNKGNFPGRFSGRQFSNSRSEMNVSTLELGDSALYLCTSSPTGSYGYTFGSGTRLTVV.

Concerning this clonotype: Compared with germline, one end of the junction differs, possibly owing to a read error. The rearrangement uses TRBV5-1 and TRBJ1-5; D may be TRBD1 (5 bases). This CDR3 is 13 amino acids long. Germline V gene lookup returns CDR1 SGHRS and CDR2 YFSETQ. CDR3 protein: CASSSQGDQPHHF. The CDR3 DNA sequence: TGCGCCAGCAGCTCTCAGGGTGACCAGCCCCACCATTTT.

This chain links TRBV29-1 with TRBJ1-1; D is perhaps TRBD1 (5 bases). Trimming pared 3 bases from V and 11 bases from J, leaving 22 bases between. The CDR3 is 14 amino acids. CDR1 and CDR2 (germline): SQVTM, ANQGSEA. CDR3 DNA sequence: TGCAGCGTTGAGAGCTTTGGGACGCCCGATGGCGCTTTCTTT. The encoded protein is CSVESFGTPDGAFF.

Regarding this clonotype: One junction end disagrees with the germline gene, perhaps due to a read error. The chain links TRBV29-1 to TRBJ2-7; the D gene is possibly TRBD2 (5 bases). The germline V gene encodes CDR1 SQVTM and CDR2 ANQGSEA. The CDR3 has 12 amino acids. In nucleotides, the CDR3 is TGTAGCGTTGAAATCCCGGGCTACGGGCAGTACTTC. It translates to CSVEIPGYGQYF.

Comments on this clonotype: Lacking the conserved final phenylalanine or tryptophan, this CDR3 likely reflects a read error. This chain uses TRBV7-9 with TRBJ2-5, with no clear D. Germline V gene data show CDR1 as SEHNR and CDR2 as FQNEAQ (reference sequence). This CDR3 is 15 amino acids long. V lost 5 bases to trimming and J lost 3 bases, with 16 bases between them. The CDR3 nucleotides are TGTGCCAGCAGCAAGCTCAAAGATCCTAAAGAGACCCAGTACCTC. This codes for CASSKLKDPKETQYL.

On this clonotype: This may stem from a read error, because a much larger clone lies one nucleotide away. This chain uses TRBV14 with TRBJ2-1; 11 bases are a match to TRBD2. The CDR3 is made up of 16 amino acids. Germline values: CDR1 SGHDN, CDR2 FVKESK. Losses at the gene ends were 2 bases for V and 8 bases for J; bases not matched to a gene: 8. The CDR3 DNA reads TGTGCCAGCAGCCAACTACTAGCGGGAGCGTACGATGAGCAGTTCTTC. It specifies CASSQLLAGAYDEQFF.

About this clonotype itself: Germline and junction disagree at one end, which may indicate a read error. J is TRBJ2-7 and V is TRBV5-1; TRBD2 matches 10 bases. Looked up from germline, CDR1 is SGHRS and CDR2 is YFSETQ. The CDR3 spans 16 residues. As DNA, the CDR3 is TGCGCCAGCAGCCCGGACAAGCGGGAGGGCCACTACGAGCATTACTTC. This translates into CASSPDKREGHYEHYF. The full variable domain, its missing parts supplied by reference TRBV5-1 and TRBJ2-7, is KAGVTQTPRYLIKTRGQQVTLSCSPISGHRSVSWYQQTPGQGLQFLFEYFSETQRNKGNFPGRFSGRQFSNSRSEMNVSTLELGDSALYLCASSPDKREGHYEHYFGPGTRLTVT.

On this clonotype itself: The junction differs from germline at one of its ends, possibly a read error. The V and J genes are TRBV29-1 and TRBJ2-1; D remains unclear. Germline CDR1 and CDR2: SQVTM and ANQGSEA. CDR3 length: 12 amino acids. The CDR3 is CNVEFADNEQFF. CDR3 coding DNA: TGCAACGTTGAGTTTGCGGACAATGAGCAGTTCTTC.

For this clonotype: A much larger clone lies one base from this, so it may be a read error. V and J are TRBV12-3 or TRBV12-4 and TRBJ1-4; D is undetermined. The CDR3 totals 12 residues. CDR3 sequence: CAARRHNEKLFF. In nucleotides, the CDR3 is TGTGCTGCCCGGCGTCATAATGAAAAACTGTTTTTT.

In regard to this clonotype: One end of the junction varies from germline; a read error may be responsible. The chain carries TRBV4-1 and TRBJ2-5; 7 nucleotides line up with TRBD1. CDR1 is MGHRA and CDR2 is YSYEKL in the germline V gene. The CDR3 consists of 16 residues. Here the CDR3 reads CASSRIQGSREETQYF. The CDR3 nucleotides read TGCGCCAGCAGCCGAATACAGGGGTCGCGTGAAGAGACACAGTACTTC.

This clonotype has at least ten counts. The chain is built from TRBV14 and TRBJ2-7, with D uncertain. The CDR3 is made up of 16 amino acids. V was trimmed by 1 base and J by 5 bases, leaving 18 bases between them. Per germline, CDR1 SGHDN and CDR2 FVKESK. CDR3 protein: CASSQVRSSLFHEQYF. The CDR3, as DNA: TGTGCCAGCAGCCAAGTTCGTTCCTCGCTTTTCCACGAGCAGTACTTC.

The J gene is TRBJ2-3, the V gene TRBV6-5; a weak D match, TRBD2 (6 bases). The CDR3 consists of 14 residues. V gave up 0 bases and J gave up 11 bases, with 15 bases separating them. The germline CDR1 and CDR2 sequences are MNHEY and SVGAGI. CDR3 residues: CASSYSTGEGMQYF. As DNA, the CDR3 is TGTGCCAGCAGTTACTCAACGGGAGAGGGTATGCAGTATTTT.

This clonotype showed up just a few times. This may arise from a read error, as a much more abundant clone is one base away. The V and J genes are TRBV28 and TRBJ2-7, with D perhaps given as TRBD1 or TRBD2 (6 bases each). The V gene lost 2 bases and the J gene lost 9 bases, with 20 bases spanning the gap. CDR1 is MDHEN, CDR2 SYDVKM, per germline. The CDR3 runs to 15 residues. The CDR3 DNA follows: TGTGCCAGCAGTTTAGGGGCACAGGGAGGAAACGGGCAGTACTTC. Protein product: CASSLGAQGGNGQYF. Based on the CDR3 plus reference TRBV28 and TRBJ2-7, the full variable domain is DVKVTQSSRYLVKRTGEKVFLECVQDMDHENMFWYRQDPGLGLRLIYFSYDVKMKEKGDIPEGYSVSREKKERFSLILESASTNQTSMYLCASSLGAQGGNGQYFGPGTRLTVT.

This clonotype appeared once. This may be a read error: a much more frequent sequence differs by one nucleotide. This chain links TRBV20-1 with TRBJ2-5; the match to TRBD1 covers 8 bases. V lost 8 bases and J lost 1; bases outside the gene matches: 3. Germline assignment: CDR1 DFQATT and CDR2 SNEGSKA (reference sequence). This CDR3 contains 12 residues. CDR3: CSTTGGQETQYF. In nucleotides, the CDR3 is TGCAGTACTACAGGGGGCCAAGAGACCCAGTACTTC.

The chain employs TRBV10-2 and TRBJ1-6; D uncertain. The germline V gene encodes CDR1 WSHSY and CDR2 SAAADI. V was trimmed by 10 bases and J by 7 bases, leaving 14 bases between them. The CDR3 extends over 13 amino acids. CDR3 coding DNA: TGCGCCAACACCGACCACTCGAATTCACCCCTCCACTTT. It yields the protein CANTDHSNSPLHF.

Many counts were recorded for this clonotype. The chain links TRBV12-3 or TRBV12-4 to TRBJ1-1; 7 bases align to TRBD1. The J segment lost 0 bases and the V segment lost 3 bases, leaving 10 bases of the junction unmatched. The CDR3 has 17 amino acids. The CDR3 DNA reads TGTGCCAGCAGTTTTGGGGACAGATATCACATGAACACTGAAGCTTTCTTT. This encodes CASSFGDRYHMNTEAFF.

The gene calls are TRBV6-1 and TRBJ1-2; D call uncertain. The CDR3 sequence is 14 residues long. With 6 bases removed from V and 13 bases from J, the gap between germline ends came to 24 bases. CDR1 MNHNS and CDR2 SASEGT come from the germline V gene. The CDR3 bases are TGTGCCAGCAGCAACCCAGCTTTTAACTATAGCTGCACCTTC. As protein: CASSNPAFNYSCTF.

In this sample, this clonotype is medium-sized (0.01 to 0.1%). J is TRBJ1-1 and V is TRBV6-5; 7 bases agree with TRBD1. The V segment lost 6 bases and the J segment 1 base; nucleotides outside the gene matches: 14. In germline, CDR1 is MNHEY, CDR2 SVGAGI. The CDR3 is made up of 17 amino acids. CDR3 residues: CASRPTTGERWNTEAFF. CDR3 DNA sequence: TGTGCCAGCAGGCCAACAACAGGGGAACGTTGGAACACTGAAGCTTTCTTT.